Shown below are 26 T cell receptor beta chains from a single sample sequenced in a study of shared clonotypes between healthy human individuals. CD8 cells regarded as naive lacked CD45RO, were positively chosen for CCR7, and omitted terminally differentiated effector memory CD45RA+ cells. Profiling relied on immunoSEQ multiplex PCR, and the TCRdb table lists in-frame clones only, not all of them. The table lists some 740,000 clones, about 92% of them singletons. Sequenced: naive CD8+ T cells sorted from blood. These receptors were taken from a man aged 25-40 years in good health.

This clone was detected a few times. The chain carries TRBV6-5 and TRBJ2-7; D uncertain. Germline CDR1 and CDR2: MNHEY and SVGAGI. The germline V and J ends were trimmed by 1 base and 0 bases, with 4 bases remaining between them. The CDR3 runs 13 residues. The CDR3 DNA reads TGTGCCAGCAGTTACTACAGCTCCTACGAGCAGTACTTC. Amino acid sequence: CASSYYSSYEQYF.

This clone showed up many times. In the same sample, other DNA sequences code for this CDR3. The rearrangement uses TRBV27 and TRBJ2-1; D not certain. V was shortened by 5 bases and J by 4 bases, with 9 bases between the two germline ends. From germline, CDR1 is MNHEY and CDR2 SMNVEV (reference sequence). This CDR3 spans 13 amino acids. The CDR3 nucleotides read TGTGCCAGCAGTAAGGGTCCATACAATGAGCAGTTCTTC. It specifies CASSKGPYNEQFF.

The J gene is TRBJ1-4, the V gene TRBV28; D not certain. Trimming left V 3 bases short and J 3 bases short, with 8 bases between. There are 14 residues in the CDR3. Germline V gene data show CDR1 as MDHEN and CDR2 as SYDVKM. The CDR3 here is CASSLRQPNEKLFF. The CDR3 DNA follows: TGTGCCAGCAGTTTGCGTCAGCCTAATGAAAAACTGTTTTTT.

This chain links TRBV19 with TRBJ1-5; D ambiguous. The CDR3 consists of 15 residues. In germline, CDR1 is LNHDA, CDR2 SQIVND (reference sequence). The V end was cut by 6 bases, the J end by 0 bases, with 12 bases between. CDR3 coding DNA: TGTGCCAGTAGATGGTCGGGCCTTAGCAATCAGCCCCAGCATTTT. It specifies CASRWSGLSNQPQHF.

V usage is TRBV12-5 and J usage is TRBJ1-1, with 9 bases fitting TRBD1. The CDR3 sequence is 14 residues long. Per germline, CDR1 LGHNT and CDR2 FRNRAP. V gave up 5 bases and J gave up 1 base; unmatched junction bases: 2. For the CDR3, the DNA is TGTGCTAGTGGTCCGGGACAGGGGAACACTGAAGCTTTCTTT. It is translated as CASGPGQGNTEAFF. Full variable domain (missing parts from reference TRBV12-5 and TRBJ1-1): DARVTQTPRHKVTEMGQEVTMRCQPILGHNTVFWYRQTMMQGLELLAYFRNRAPLDDSGMPKDRFSAEMPDATLATLKIQPSEPRDSAVYFCASGPGQGNTEAFFGQGTRLTVV.

The chain couples TRBV27 to TRBJ2-3; D not resolved. The V gene's germline CDR1 is MNHEY and CDR2 SMNVEV (reference sequence). The CDR3 contains 12 residues. V lost 9 bases and J 5 bases, leaving 12 bases between the germline ends. The CDR3 loop reads CASSANLDTQYF. CDR3 nucleotide sequence: TGTGCCAGTTCCGCCAACTTAGATACGCAGTATTTT.

V and J are TRBV27 and TRBJ1-1; a weak D match, TRBD1 (5 bases). V dropped 4 bases and J dropped 3 bases, with 15 bases sitting between them. The CDR3 covers 15 residues. CDR1 is MNHEY, CDR2 SMNVEV, per germline (reference sequence). The CDR3 protein is CASSSLDSPDTEAFF. DNA of the CDR3: TGTGCCAGCAGTTCCCTCGACAGCCCTGACACTGAAGCTTTCTTT.

Only a few counts were recorded for this clone. The V and J genes are TRBV27 and TRBJ1-2; D might be TRBD1 (6 bases). This CDR3 contains 14 residues. CDR1 MNHEY and CDR2 SMNVEV come from the germline V gene (reference sequence). The ends were cut back, 0 bases at V and 6 bases at J, with 11 bases in the middle. The CDR3 nucleotides are TGTGCCAGCAGTTTATCGCCAGGGGCTAATGGCTACACCTTC. Its translation is CASSLSPGANGYTF.

The chain uses TRBV27 and TRBJ1-5; no reliable D call. V was pared by 1 base and J by 8 bases, with 12 bases between. Per the germline V gene, CDR1 is MNHEY and CDR2 is SMNVEV (reference sequence). This CDR3 is 14 amino acids long. The CDR3 DNA is TGTGCCAGCAGTTTATTGGGCAGCGTAGAGCCCCAGCATTTT. Translated: CASSLLGSVEPQHF.

The gene calls are TRBV30 and TRBJ2-5; tentative D call: TRBD2 (6 bases). The CDR3 consists of 12 residues. Germline V gene sequence: CDR1 GTSNPN, CDR2 SVGIG (reference sequence). The ends were cut back, 5 bases at V and 4 bases at J, with 11 bases in the middle. The DNA of the CDR3 is TGTGCCTGGGCGGGGTCACGAGAGACCCAGTACTTC. Translated, it gives CAWAGSRETQYF.

The chain combines TRBV7-8 with TRBJ2-5; perhaps TRBD2 as D (6 bases). The germline gives CDR1 SGHVS, CDR2 FQNEAQ. V was cut by 5 bases and J by 9 bases, with 22 bases left in between. This CDR3 contains 15 residues. CDR3 sequence: CASSPDRLVRRSQYF. CDR3 DNA sequence: TGTGCCAGCAGCCCAGATCGACTAGTTAGGAGATCCCAGTACTTC.

The rearrangement uses TRBV28 and TRBJ2-5; D is ambiguous. Trimming pared 7 bases from V and 3 bases from J, leaving 9 bases between. CDR1 is MDHEN, CDR2 SYDVKM, per germline. This CDR3 region has 12 residues. CDR3 sequence reads: CASTHLEETQYF. Here the CDR3 DNA reads TGTGCCAGCACCCACCTTGAAGAGACCCAGTACTTC.

V is TRBV2 and J is TRBJ2-7; 9 bases are shared with TRBD1. CDR1 is SNHLY, CDR2 FYNNEI, per germline. Trimming removed 10 bases from V and 3 bases from J; junction bases left unmatched: 10. The CDR3 consists of 14 residues. CDR3 loop: CATTAGTGNYEQYF. The DNA of the CDR3 is TGTGCCACTACCGCTGGGACAGGGAACTACGAGCAGTACTTC.

The rearrangement joins TRBV18 to TRBJ1-2, with TRBD1 matching 8 bases. V lost 4 bases to trimming and J lost 0 bases; unmatched junction nucleotides: 16. The V gene's germline CDR1 is KGHSH and CDR2 LQKENI. The CDR3 consists of 19 residues. The CDR3 nucleotides are TGTGCCAGCTCACATAGCTTCGACAGGGGCCACGATACTAACTATGGCTACACCTTC. Its protein is CASSHSFDRGHDTNYGYTF.

The rearrangement uses TRBV6-6 and TRBJ2-7, with a weak D call TRBD2 (6 bases). The ends were cut back, 1 base at V and 2 bases at J, with 9 bases in the middle. The germline CDR1 and CDR2 sequences are MNHNY and SVGAGI (reference sequence). The CDR3 covers 14 residues. CDR3 loop: CASSYWEEAYEQYF. The CDR3 DNA reads TGTGCCAGCAGTTACTGGGAGGAGGCCTACGAGCAGTACTTC.

The rearrangement uses TRBV28 and TRBJ2-7, with TRBD2 matching 9 bases. The CDR3 spans 13 residues. The J segment lost 3 bases and the V segment lost 5 bases, leaving 2 bases of the junction unmatched. Germline V gives CDR1 MDHEN, CDR2 SYDVKM. The CDR3, as DNA: TGTGCCAGCAGTCAGCGGGAGGTCTACGAGCAGTACTTC. This translates into CASSQREVYEQYF.

The V gene is TRBV28, the J gene TRBJ1-5; 7 nucleotides line up with TRBD1. CDR1 and CDR2 from the germline V gene are MDHEN and SYDVKM. CDR3 length: 15 residues. V dropped 7 bases and J dropped 3; count of bases not matched to a gene: 9. CDR3 DNA: TGTGCCAGCAAACCGGGACAGCCTTTCAATCAGCCCCAGCATTTT. It yields the protein CASKPGQPFNQPQHF. Using reference TRBV28 and TRBJ1-5 for the parts outside the CDR3, the full variable domain is DVKVTQSSRYLVKRTGEKVFLECVQDMDHENMFWYRQDPGLGLRLIYFSYDVKMKEKGDIPEGYSVSREKKERFSLILESASTNQTSMYLCASKPGQPFNQPQHFGDGTRLSIL.

CDR3 nucleotide sequence: TGTGCCAGCAGCTCCCCCGAGTCCTACGAGCAGTACTTC. Its protein product is CASSSPESYEQYF. This chain joins TRBV7-9 and TRBJ2-7, with no clear D. The germline V gene encodes CDR1 SEHNR and CDR2 FQNEAQ (reference sequence). The CDR3 is 13 amino acids. V dropped 4 bases and J dropped 1 base, with 8 bases sitting between them. Filled out from reference TRBV7-9 and TRBJ2-7, the complete variable domain reads DTGVSQNPRHKITKRGQNVTFRCDPISEHNRLYWYRQTLGQGPEFLTYFQNEAQLEKSRLLSDRFSAERPKGSFSTLEIQRTEQGDSAMYLCASSSPESYEQYFGPGTRLTVT.

The chain combines TRBV7-9 with TRBJ2-7; a possible D gene is TRBD2 (5 bases). The V gene lost 2 bases and the J gene lost 6 bases, with 11 bases spanning the gap. This CDR3 is built from 13 residues. Germline values: CDR1 SEHNR, CDR2 FQNEAQ (reference sequence). The CDR3 protein is CASSLRERPEQYF. CDR3 nucleotides: TGTGCCAGCAGCTTACGCGAGCGGCCCGAGCAGTACTTC.

The chain has TRBV10-1 and TRBJ2-3, with a possible D match to TRBD1 (5 bases). V gave up 5 bases and J gave up 1 base, with 10 bases separating them. Germline CDR1 reads WNHNN; CDR2 reads SYGVQD (reference sequence). The length of the CDR3 is 14 residues. The CDR3 sequence: CASSQGFGTDTQYF. CDR3 nucleotide sequence: TGCGCCAGCAGTCAGGGCTTCGGCACAGATACGCAGTATTTT.

The chain combines TRBV7-9 with TRBJ1-2; 9 bases fit TRBD1. Germline-derived CDR1 and CDR2 are SEHNR and FQNEAQ (reference sequence). This CDR3 region has 15 residues. With 5 bases clipped from V and 4 bases from J, the junction kept 8 bases outside the gene matches. The CDR3 spells CASSPGQGAPYGYTF. The CDR3 DNA sequence: TGTGCCAGCAGCCCGGGACAGGGTGCTCCCTATGGCTACACCTTC.

The chain couples TRBV27 to TRBJ2-2, with TRBD2 matching over 7 bases. Trimming took 4 bases from V and 0 from J; bases not matched to a gene: 5. CDR1 is MNHEY, CDR2 SMNVEV, per germline (reference sequence). CDR3 length: 16 residues. The CDR3 region is CASSSWTSSNTGELFF. In nucleotides, the CDR3 is TGTGCCAGCAGTTCCTGGACTAGTTCGAACACCGGGGAGCTGTTTTTT.

The chain uses TRBV5-4 and TRBJ2-2, with 14 bases that match TRBD2. J lost 2 bases, V lost 4 bases, and 4 bases had no gene match. This CDR3 region has 17 residues. Germline loops: CDR1 SGHNT, CDR2 YYREEE (reference sequence). CDR3 amino acids: CASSDGLAGGNTGELFF. CDR3 coding DNA: TGTGCCAGCAGCGACGGACTAGCGGGAGGAAACACCGGGGAGCTGTTTTTT.

V gene TRBV19 combines with J gene TRBJ2-3; D not certain. V was pared by 3 bases and J by 1 base, with 11 bases between. In germline, CDR1 is LNHDA, CDR2 SQIVND (reference sequence). This CDR3 is built from 15 residues. The CDR3 region is CASSISQSGTDTQYF. The CDR3 DNA reads TGTGCCAGTAGTATCAGCCAGAGCGGCACAGATACGCAGTATTTT.

The chain joins TRBV7-9 to TRBJ2-5; TRBD1 is a possible D gene (5 bases). The CDR3 length is 12 residues. The ends were cut back, 6 bases at V and 4 bases at J, with 9 bases in the middle. Germline assignment: CDR1 SEHNR and CDR2 FQNEAQ (reference sequence). The DNA for the CDR3 is TGTGCCAGCAGATACACAGGAGAGACCCAGTACTTC. Protein sequence: CASRYTGETQYF.

This clone was seen once. The rearrangement uses TRBV7-9 and TRBJ2-2; D possibly corresponds to TRBD1 (6 bases). This CDR3 has 17 residues. CDR1 is SEHNR, CDR2 FQNEAQ, per germline (reference sequence). The V end was cut by 7 bases, the J end by 4 bases, with 22 bases between. The CDR3 loop reads CASTQNPPQGSTGELFF. The CDR3 DNA follows: TGTGCCAGCACCCAAAATCCCCCACAGGGCTCCACCGGGGAGCTGTTTTTT.